This TCR beta chain came from a study of vaccination and CD4 T cells after COVID-19. Study in general: Sampling that followed vaccination took place a median approximately 79 days after dose two, within a range of 14 to 241. Study results and limitations: For convalescent patients, a median approximately 84% of reactive clones surfaced exclusively after vaccination.

V lost 1 base and J lost 6; bases outside the gene matches: 8. CDR1 is SQVTM, CDR2 ANQGSEA, per germline. The CDR3 sequence is 14 residues long. In the case of this clonotype: The antigen remains unidentified.

As to treatment: roughly nine-day PBMC culture with coronavirus spike peptide pools or control peptides (ViraFEST assay). Each well received around 1.8 million PBMCs, cultured with 8 to 10 IU/ml IL-2 and 10 ug/ml peptide pools. An Oncomine TCR Beta short-read assay was used to sequence the DNA from cultured CD4+ T cells. TCRdb itself ran the PCR reads through MiXCR, one entry per CDR3 protein. The repertoire holds roughly 25,000 distinct CDR3 sequences, around 70% seen once, with roughly 21% in the top ten. The chain employs TRBV29-1 and TRBJ1-2, with 7 bases fitting TRBD1. The input for sequencing was CD4+ T cells from blood, cultured in vitro, taken after SARS-CoV-2 vaccination. The clonotype originates from a human donor who received a COVID-19 vaccine. Here the CDR3 DNA reads TGCAGCGTTGAAGTTGGCAGGGGGGCGGATGGCTACACCTTC. Residues: CSVEVGRGADGYTF.